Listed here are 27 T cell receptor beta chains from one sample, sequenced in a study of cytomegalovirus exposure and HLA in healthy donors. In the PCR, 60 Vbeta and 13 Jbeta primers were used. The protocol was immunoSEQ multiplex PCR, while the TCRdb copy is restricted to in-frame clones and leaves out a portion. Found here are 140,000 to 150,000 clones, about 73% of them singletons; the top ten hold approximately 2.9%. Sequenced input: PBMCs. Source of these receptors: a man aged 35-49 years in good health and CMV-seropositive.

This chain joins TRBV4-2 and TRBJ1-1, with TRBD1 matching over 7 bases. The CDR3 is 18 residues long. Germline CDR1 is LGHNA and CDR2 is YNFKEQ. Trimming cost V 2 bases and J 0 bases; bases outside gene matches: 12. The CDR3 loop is CASSQPSDRAIMNTEAFF. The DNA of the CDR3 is TGTGCCAGCAGCCAACCCTCCGACAGGGCAATAATGAACACTGAAGCTTTCTTT.

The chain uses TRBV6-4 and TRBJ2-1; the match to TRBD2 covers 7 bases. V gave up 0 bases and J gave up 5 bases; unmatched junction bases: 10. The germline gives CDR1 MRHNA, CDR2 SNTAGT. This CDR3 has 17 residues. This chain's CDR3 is CASSDSSRGDYNNEQFF. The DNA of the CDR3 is TGTGCCAGCAGTGACTCGAGTCGAGGGGACTACAACAATGAGCAGTTCTTC.

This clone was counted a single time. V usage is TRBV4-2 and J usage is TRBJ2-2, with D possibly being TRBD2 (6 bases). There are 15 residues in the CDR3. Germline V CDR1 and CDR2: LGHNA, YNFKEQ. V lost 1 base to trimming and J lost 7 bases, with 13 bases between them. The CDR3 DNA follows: TGTGCCAGCAGCCAAGGCGCCGGAGGGGACGGGGAGCTGTTTTTT. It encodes CASSQGAGGDGELFF.

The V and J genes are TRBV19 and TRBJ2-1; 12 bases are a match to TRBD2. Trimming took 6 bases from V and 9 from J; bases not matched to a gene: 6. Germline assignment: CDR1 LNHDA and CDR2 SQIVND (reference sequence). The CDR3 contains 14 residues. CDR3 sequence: CASRTSGSPSEQFF. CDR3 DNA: TGTGCCAGTAGGACTAGCGGGAGTCCCAGTGAGCAGTTCTTC.

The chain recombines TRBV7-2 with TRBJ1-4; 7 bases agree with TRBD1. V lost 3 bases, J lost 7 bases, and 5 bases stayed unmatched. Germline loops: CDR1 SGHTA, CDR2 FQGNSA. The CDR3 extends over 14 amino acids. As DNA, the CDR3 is TGTGCCAGCAGCTTTGACAGGGCTGGTGAAAAACTGTTTTTT. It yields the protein CASSFDRAGEKLFF.

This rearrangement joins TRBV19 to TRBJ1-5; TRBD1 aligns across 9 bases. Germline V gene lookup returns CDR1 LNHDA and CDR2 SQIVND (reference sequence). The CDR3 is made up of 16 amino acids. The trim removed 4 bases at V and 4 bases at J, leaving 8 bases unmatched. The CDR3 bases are TGTGCCAGTAGTACCGGGACAGGGAAGAATAATCAGCCCCAGCATTTT. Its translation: CASSTGTGKNNQPQHF.

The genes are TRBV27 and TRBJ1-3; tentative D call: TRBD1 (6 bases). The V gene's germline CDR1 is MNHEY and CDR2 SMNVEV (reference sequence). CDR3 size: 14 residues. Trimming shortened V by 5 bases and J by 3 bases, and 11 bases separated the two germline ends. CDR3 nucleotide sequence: TGTGCCAGCAGTCTGGGACACGGTGGAAACACCATATATTTT. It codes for CASSLGHGGNTIYF.

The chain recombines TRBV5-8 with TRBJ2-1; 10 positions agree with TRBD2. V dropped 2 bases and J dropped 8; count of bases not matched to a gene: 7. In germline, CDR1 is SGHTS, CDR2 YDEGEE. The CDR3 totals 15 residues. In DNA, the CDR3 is TGTGCCAGCAGCTTTTCAGCGGGAGGGCCGGATGAGCAGTTCTTC. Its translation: CASSFSAGGPDEQFF. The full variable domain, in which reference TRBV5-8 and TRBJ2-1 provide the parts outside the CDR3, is EAGVTQSPTHLIKTRGQQATLRCSPISGHTSVYWYQQALGLGLQFLLWYDEGEERNRGNFPPRFSGRQFPNYSSELNVNALELEDSALYLCASSFSAGGPDEQFFGPGTRLTVL.

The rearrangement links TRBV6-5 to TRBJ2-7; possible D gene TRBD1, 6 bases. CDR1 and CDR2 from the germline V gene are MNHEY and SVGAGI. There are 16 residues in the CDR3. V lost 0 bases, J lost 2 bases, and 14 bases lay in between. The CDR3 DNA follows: TGTGCCAGCAGTTACTCGAGTGGGGCAGGGGCCTACGAGCAGTACTTC. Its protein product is CASSYSSGAGAYEQYF.

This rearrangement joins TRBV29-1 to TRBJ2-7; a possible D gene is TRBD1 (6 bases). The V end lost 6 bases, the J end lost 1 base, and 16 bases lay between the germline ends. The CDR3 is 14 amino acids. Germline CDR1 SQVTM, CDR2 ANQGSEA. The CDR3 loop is CSVQARGGSYEQYF. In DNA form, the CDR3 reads TGCAGCGTGCAGGCCAGGGGCGGGTCCTACGAGCAGTACTTC.

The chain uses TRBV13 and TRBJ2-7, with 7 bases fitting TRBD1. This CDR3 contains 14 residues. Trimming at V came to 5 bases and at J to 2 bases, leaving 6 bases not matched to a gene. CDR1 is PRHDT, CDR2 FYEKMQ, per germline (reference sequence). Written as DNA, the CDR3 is TGTGCCAGCAGCGGGGATAGGGGGCCCTACGAGCAGTACTTC. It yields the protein CASSGDRGPYEQYF.

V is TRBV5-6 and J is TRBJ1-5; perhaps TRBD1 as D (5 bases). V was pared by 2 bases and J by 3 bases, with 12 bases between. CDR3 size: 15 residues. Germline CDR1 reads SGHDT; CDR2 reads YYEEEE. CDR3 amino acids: CASSLSRQYNQPQHF. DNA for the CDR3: TGTGCCAGCAGCTTATCCAGACAGTACAATCAGCCCCAGCATTTT.

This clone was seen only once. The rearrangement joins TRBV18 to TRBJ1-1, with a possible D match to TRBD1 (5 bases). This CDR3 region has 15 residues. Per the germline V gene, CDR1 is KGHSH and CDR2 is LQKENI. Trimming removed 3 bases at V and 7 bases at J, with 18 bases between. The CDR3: CASSPQEGTDGEAFF. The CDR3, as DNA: TGTGCCAGCTCACCCCAGGAGGGGACGGATGGTGAAGCTTTCTTT.

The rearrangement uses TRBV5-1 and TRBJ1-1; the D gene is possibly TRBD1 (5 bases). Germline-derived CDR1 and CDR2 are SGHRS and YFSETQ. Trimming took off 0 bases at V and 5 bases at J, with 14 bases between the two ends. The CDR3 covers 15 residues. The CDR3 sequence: CASSLGGQGYTEAFF. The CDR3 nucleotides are TGCGCCAGCAGCTTGGGGGGCCAGGGATATACTGAAGCTTTCTTT.

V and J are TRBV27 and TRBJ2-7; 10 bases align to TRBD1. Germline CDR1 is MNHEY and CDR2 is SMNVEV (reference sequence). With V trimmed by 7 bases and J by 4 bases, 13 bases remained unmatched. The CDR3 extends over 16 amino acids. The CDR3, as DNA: TGTGCCAGCAAGGCGACGGGGACAGGGGTAATTTACGAGCAGTACTTC. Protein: CASKATGTGVIYEQYF.

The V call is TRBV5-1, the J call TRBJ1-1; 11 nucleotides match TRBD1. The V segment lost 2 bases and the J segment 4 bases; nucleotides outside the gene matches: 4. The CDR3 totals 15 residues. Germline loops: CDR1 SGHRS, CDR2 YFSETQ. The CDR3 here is CASSLGTGGITEAFF. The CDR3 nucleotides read TGCGCCAGCAGCTTAGGGACAGGGGGAATCACTGAAGCTTTCTTT.

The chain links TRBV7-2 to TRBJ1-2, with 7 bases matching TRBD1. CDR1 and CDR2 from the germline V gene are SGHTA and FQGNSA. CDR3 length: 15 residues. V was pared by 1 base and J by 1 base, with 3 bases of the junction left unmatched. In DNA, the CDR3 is TGTGCCAGCAGCTTAGGGACAGGCGGTAACTATGGCTACACCTTC. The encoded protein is CASSLGTGGNYGYTF.

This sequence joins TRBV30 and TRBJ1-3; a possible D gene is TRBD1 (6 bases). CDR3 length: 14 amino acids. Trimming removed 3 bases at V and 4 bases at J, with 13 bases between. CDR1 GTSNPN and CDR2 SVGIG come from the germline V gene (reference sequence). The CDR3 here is CAWRGKGTGNTIYF. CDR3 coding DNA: TGTGCCTGGAGGGGGAAGGGGACAGGAAACACCATATATTTT.

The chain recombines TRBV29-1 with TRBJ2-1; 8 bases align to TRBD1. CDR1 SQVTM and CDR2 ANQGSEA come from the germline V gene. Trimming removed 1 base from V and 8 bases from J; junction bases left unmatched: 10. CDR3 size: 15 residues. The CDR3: CSVEVVGQVFDEQFF. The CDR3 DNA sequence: TGCAGCGTTGAAGTAGTGGGACAGGTATTCGATGAGCAGTTCTTC.

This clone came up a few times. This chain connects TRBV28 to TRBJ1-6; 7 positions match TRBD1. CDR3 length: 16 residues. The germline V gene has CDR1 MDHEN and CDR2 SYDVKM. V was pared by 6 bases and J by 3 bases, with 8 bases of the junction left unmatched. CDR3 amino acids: CASSKNRGDYNSPLHF. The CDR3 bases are TGTGCCAGCAGCAAAAACAGGGGCGACTATAATTCACCCCTCCACTTT.

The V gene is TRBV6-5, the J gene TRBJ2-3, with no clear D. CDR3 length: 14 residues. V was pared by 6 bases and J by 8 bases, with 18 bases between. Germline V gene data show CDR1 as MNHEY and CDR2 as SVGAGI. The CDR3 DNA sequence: TGTGCCAGCAGCCCCCTCGTCGAGCCTAGTACGCAGTATTTT. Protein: CASSPLVEPSTQYF.

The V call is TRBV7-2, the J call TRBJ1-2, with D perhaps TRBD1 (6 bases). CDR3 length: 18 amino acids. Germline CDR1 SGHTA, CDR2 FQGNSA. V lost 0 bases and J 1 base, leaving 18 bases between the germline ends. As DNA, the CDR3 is TGTGCCAGCAGCTTAGCGGGGGCAGGGGCCATAATTAACTATGGCTACACCTTC. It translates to CASSLAGAGAIINYGYTF.

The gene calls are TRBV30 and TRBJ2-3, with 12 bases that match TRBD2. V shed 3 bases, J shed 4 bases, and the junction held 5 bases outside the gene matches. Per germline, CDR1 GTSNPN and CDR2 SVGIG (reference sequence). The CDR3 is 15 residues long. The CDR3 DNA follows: TGTGCCTGGAGCTCGACTAGCGGGAGCGCAGATACGCAGTATTTT. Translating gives CAWSSTSGSADTQYF.

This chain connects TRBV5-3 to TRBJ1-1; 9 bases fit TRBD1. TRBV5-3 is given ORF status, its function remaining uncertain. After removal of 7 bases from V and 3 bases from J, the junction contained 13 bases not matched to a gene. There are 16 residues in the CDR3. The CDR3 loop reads CARVSRPGQGDTEAFF. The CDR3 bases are TGTGCCAGAGTTTCGCGACCGGGACAGGGAGACACTGAAGCTTTCTTT.

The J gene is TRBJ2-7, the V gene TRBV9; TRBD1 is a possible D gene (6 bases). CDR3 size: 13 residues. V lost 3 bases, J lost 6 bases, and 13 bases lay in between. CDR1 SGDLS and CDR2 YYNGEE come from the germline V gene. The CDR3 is CASSGLQGREQYF. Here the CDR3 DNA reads TGTGCCAGCAGCGGATTACAGGGTCGCGAGCAGTACTTC.

The CDR3: CASSQRSGQTNTEAFF. CDR3 DNA: TGTGCCAGCAGTCAGAGGAGCGGACAGACGAACACTGAAGCTTTCTTT. This chain links TRBV27 with TRBJ1-1, with D perhaps matching TRBD1 (6 bases). The CDR3 has 16 amino acids. V was pared by 5 bases and J by 1 base, with 17 bases between. Germline V gene sequence: CDR1 MNHEY, CDR2 SMNVEV (reference sequence).

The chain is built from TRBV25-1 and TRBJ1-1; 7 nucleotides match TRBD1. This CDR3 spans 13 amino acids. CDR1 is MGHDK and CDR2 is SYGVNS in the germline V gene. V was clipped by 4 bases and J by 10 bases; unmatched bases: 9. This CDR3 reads CASSGQGASAAFF. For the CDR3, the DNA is TGTGCCAGCAGTGGACAGGGTGCAAGCGCAGCTTTCTTT.